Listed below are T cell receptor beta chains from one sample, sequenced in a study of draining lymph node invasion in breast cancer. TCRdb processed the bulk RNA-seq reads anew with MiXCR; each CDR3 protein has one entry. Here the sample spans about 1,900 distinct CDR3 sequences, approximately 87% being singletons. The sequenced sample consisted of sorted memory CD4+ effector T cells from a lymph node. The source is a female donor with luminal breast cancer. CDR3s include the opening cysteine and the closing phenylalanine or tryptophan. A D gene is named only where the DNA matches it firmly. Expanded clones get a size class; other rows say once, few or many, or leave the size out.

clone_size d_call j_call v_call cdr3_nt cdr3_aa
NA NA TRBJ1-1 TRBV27 TGTGCCAGCAGTTTATCGTCAAGCCTCGGGGAGAACACTGAAGCTTTCTTT CASSLSSSLGENTEAFF
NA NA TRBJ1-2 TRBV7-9 TGTGCCAGCAGCTTAACAGGACCTACGGGCTACACCTTC CASSLTGPTGYTF
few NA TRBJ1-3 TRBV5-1 TGCGCCAGCAGTGAAGGAAACTCTGGAAACACCATATATTTT CASSEGNSGNTIYF
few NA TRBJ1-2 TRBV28 TGTGCCAGCAATGAACAAGGGAGGACACCGGGCTATGGCTACACCTTC CASNEQGRTPGYGYTF
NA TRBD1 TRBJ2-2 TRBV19 TGTGCCAGTACCCTGGGACAGCAAATTAACACCGGGGAGCTGTTTTTT CASTLGQQINTGELFF
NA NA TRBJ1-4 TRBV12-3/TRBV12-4 TGTGCCAGCAGTCCCCAGGGGTTTTCCAATGAAAAACTGTTTTTT CASSPQGFSNEKLFF
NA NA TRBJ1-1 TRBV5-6 TGTGCCAGCAGCTTCCCAAGGACCACTGAAGCTTTCTTT CASSFPRTTEAFF
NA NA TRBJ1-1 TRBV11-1 TGTGCCAGCAGCCCACAGACCTTAGGGGGGACTGAAGCTTTCTTT CASSPQTLGGTEAFF
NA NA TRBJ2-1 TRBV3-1 TGTGCCAGCAGGACCGGGACACTCGACAATGAGCAGTTCTTC CASRTGTLDNEQFF
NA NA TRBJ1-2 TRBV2 TGTGCCAGCAGTCAGAGGGGAGAGGTGGCCTATGGCTACACCTTC CASSQRGEVAYGYTF
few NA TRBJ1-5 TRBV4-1 TGCGCCAGCAGCCAAGACCAGGCCAGTGGTCCCCAGCATTTT CASSQDQASGPQHF
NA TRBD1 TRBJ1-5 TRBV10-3 TGTGCCATCAGTGAAAGTCCTTTGCGACAGGGGTATCAGCCCCAGCATTTT CAISESPLRQGYQPQHF
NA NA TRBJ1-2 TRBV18 TGTGCCAGCTCACCACGGGAAGAGAATAGCGGGGGCTACACCTTC CASSPREENSGGYTF
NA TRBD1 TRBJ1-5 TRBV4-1 TGCGCCAGCAGCCAAGCTCCGGGACAGAAAGGGTCCCAGCATTTT CASSQAPGQKGSQHF
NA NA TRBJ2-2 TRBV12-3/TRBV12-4 TGTGCCAGCAGTCAGGGTTCCGGGGAGCTGTTTTTT CASSQGSGELFF
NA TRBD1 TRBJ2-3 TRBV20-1 TGCAGTGCTATCTCGGACAGGGGGACCACAGATACGCAGTATTTT CSAISDRGTTDTQYF
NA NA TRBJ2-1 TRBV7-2 TGTGCCAGCAGCCCCGGACCTTTCTATGAGCAGTTCTTC CASSPGPFYEQFF
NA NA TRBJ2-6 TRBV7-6 TGTGCCAGCAGCTCGGCCTCTGGGGCCAACGTCCTGACTTTC CASSSASGANVLTF
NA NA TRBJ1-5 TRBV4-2 TGTGCCAGCAGCCAAGCCTGGGACATCGATCAGCCCCAGCATTTT CASSQAWDIDQPQHF